This is a list of T cell receptor beta chains from one sample in a study of CD8+ T cells in alopecia areata. TCRdb keeps only in-frame clones here, not all; method: immunoSEQ multiplex PCR. The sample carries tens of thousands of clones, 55% recorded once. Sequencing input: NKG2D-high CD8+ T cells sorted from blood. Receptors were obtained from a human donor with alopecia areata. Each CDR3 is given with its conserved first and last residue. The D gene is left open where the match is weak. Some rows have no size entry. The others give once, few or many, or a class for an expanded clone.

V	D	size	J	DNA	CDR3
TRBV5-6	-	-	TRBJ1-1	TGTGCCAGCAGCTTGGTGAACACTGAAGCTTTCTTT	CASSLVNTEAFF
TRBV4-1	TRBD1	-	TRBJ2-1	TGCGCCAGCAGCCAAGATCCCAGGGGGCAACTTGAGCAGTTCTTC	CASSQDPRGQLEQFF
TRBV6-5	-	once	TRBJ2-2	TGTGCCAGCAGTGTCGTAGGGGGGCCCGGGGAGCTGTTTTTT	CASSVVGGPGELFF
TRBV7-9	-	-	TRBJ1-4	TGTGCCAGCAGCCATGACAGGCGAAGGGAAAAACTGTTTTTT	CASSHDRRREKLFF
TRBV5-4	TRBD1	-	TRBJ1-4	TGTGCCAGCAGCCCGACAGGGCGGAGTAGTGAAAAACTGTTTTTT	CASSPTGRSSEKLFF
TRBV9	-	-	TRBJ2-7	TGTGCCAGCAGCGCACACGGGGCCACCTACGAGCAGTACTTC	CASSAHGATYEQYF
TRBV30	-	-	TRBJ1-1	TGTGCCTTTTACCCCAGGGACCGGGAAGCTTTCTTT	CAFYPRDREAFF
TRBV2	-	once	TRBJ1-2	TGTGCCAGCAGTGAATTTCGCTCAGGAGTCTATGGCTACACCTTC	CASSEFRSGVYGYTF
TRBV4-3	TRBD1	-	TRBJ2-7	TGCGCCAGCAGCCAAGACAGGGGGTGGATTTACGAGCAGTACTTC	CASSQDRGWIYEQYF
TRBV4-1	TRBD1	-	TRBJ2-2	TGCGCCAGCAGCCAGCAGACAGGGGGGCTGTTTTTT	CASSQQTGGLFF
TRBV19	-	once	TRBJ2-1	TGTGCCAGTAGTATGACCCCTTTGACAAACAATGAGCAGTTCTTC	CASSMTPLTNNEQFF
TRBV15	-	large	TRBJ2-7	TGTGCCACCAGCACGAGAGGCTCGGGTAAGGAGGATTACGAGCAGTACTTC	CATSTRGSGKEDYEQYF
TRBV5-6	-	-	TRBJ2-7	TGTGCCAGCAGCAAGGGACACCCCGGGTACGAGCAGTACTTC	CASSKGHPGYEQYF
TRBV18	-	-	TRBJ1-1	TGTGCCAGCTCACCACCTACCTCGGGATTTATGAACACTGAAGCTTTCTTT	CASSPPTSGFMNTEAFF
TRBV4-3	TRBD2	-	TRBJ2-7	TGCGCCAGCAGCCAATGGACCGCGGGACTAGCGGGGGGGGACGAGCAGTACTTC	CASSQWTAGLAGGDEQYF
TRBV29-1	-	-	TRBJ2-1	TGCAGCGTTGTGGGCCAGGGCCCGTTCTTC	CSVVGQGPFF
TRBV7-9	-	-	TRBJ2-7	TGTGCCAGCAGCTTTGGGGGGCTCTACGAGCAGTACTTC	CASSFGGLYEQYF
TRBV19	-	once	TRBJ2-7	TGTGCCAGTAGTCCGGGAGCTGACTACGAGCAGTACTTC	CASSPGADYEQYF
TRBV4-2	TRBD1	once	TRBJ2-1	TGTGCCAGCAGCCAGGGGACAGGGCGGTGGGAGCAGTTCTTC	CASSQGTGRWEQFF
TRBV19	-	-	TRBJ2-7	TGTGCCAGTAGTATCTCGGGCCGTTCCTACGAGCAGTACTTC	CASSISGRSYEQYF
TRBV2	-	few	TRBJ2-6	TGTGCCAGCAGTGTTCGTGAAAGCTCTGGGGCCAACGTCCTGACTTTC	CASSVRESSGANVLTF
TRBV29-1	-	-	TRBJ2-3	TGCAGCGTTGAAAGGGCGTCCCCTAGCACAGATACGCAGTATTTT	CSVERASPSTDTQYF
TRBV12-5	-	-	TRBJ2-1	TGTGCTAGTGGTTTGGATGGCAATGAGCAGTTCTTC	CASGLDGNEQFF
TRBV29-1	TRBD1	few	TRBJ1-2	TGCAGCGTTGAGACGGACAGGGGCTATGGCTACACCTTC	CSVETDRGYGYTF
TRBV10-3	-	-	TRBJ1-1	TGTGCCATCAGTGAAAGAGTTGAAGCTTTCTTT	CAISERVEAFF
TRBV7-2	TRBD2	-	TRBJ2-3	TGTGCCAGCAGCTTAGTTGCGTGGGCTAGCGGGACGGATACGCAGTATTTT	CASSLVAWASGTDTQYF
TRBV4-1	TRBD2	-	TRBJ2-7	TGCGCCAGCAGCCAAGATGGGGAGGGTTGGGGCGAGCAGTACTTC	CASSQDGEGWGEQYF
TRBV29-1	-	-	TRBJ1-2	TGCAGCGTTTTTGTGGGTAGACACTATGGCTACACCTTC	CSVFVGRHYGYTF
TRBV28	-	-	TRBJ1-6	TGTGCCAGCAGTTTATCCCCGGTAAAGGATAATTCACCCCTCCACTTT	CASSLSPVKDNSPLHF
TRBV13	TRBD2	-	TRBJ2-7	TGTGCCAGCAGCTCTCTAGCGGATCCTTCCTACGAGCAGTACTTC	CASSSLADPSYEQYF
TRBV5-6	-	-	TRBJ1-2	TGTGCCAGCAGCTTGGGGGGGCTAGGGTATGGCTACACCTTC	CASSLGGLGYGYTF
TRBV10-3	-	-	TRBJ1-1	TGTGCCATCAGGGAGAGGGGGGACACTGAAGCTTTCTTT	CAIRERGDTEAFF
TRBV28	-	once	TRBJ2-7	TGTGCCAGCAGTTTCGTTGGGGGAGAGGGCTACGAGCAGTACTTC	CASSFVGGEGYEQYF
TRBV7-9	-	-	TRBJ2-2	TGTGCCAGCAGCTCGGCTTCGTATTTCGGGGAGCTGTTTTTT	CASSSASYFGELFF
TRBV4-3	-	-	TRBJ1-1	TGCGCCAGCAGCCAAGAATGGGGGGCTGGCACTGAAGCTTTCTTT	CASSQEWGAGTEAFF
TRBV10-3	-	-	TRBJ1-1	TGTGCCATCACCAAAGTCGGGGGGAGCACTGAAGCTTTCTTT	CAITKVGGSTEAFF